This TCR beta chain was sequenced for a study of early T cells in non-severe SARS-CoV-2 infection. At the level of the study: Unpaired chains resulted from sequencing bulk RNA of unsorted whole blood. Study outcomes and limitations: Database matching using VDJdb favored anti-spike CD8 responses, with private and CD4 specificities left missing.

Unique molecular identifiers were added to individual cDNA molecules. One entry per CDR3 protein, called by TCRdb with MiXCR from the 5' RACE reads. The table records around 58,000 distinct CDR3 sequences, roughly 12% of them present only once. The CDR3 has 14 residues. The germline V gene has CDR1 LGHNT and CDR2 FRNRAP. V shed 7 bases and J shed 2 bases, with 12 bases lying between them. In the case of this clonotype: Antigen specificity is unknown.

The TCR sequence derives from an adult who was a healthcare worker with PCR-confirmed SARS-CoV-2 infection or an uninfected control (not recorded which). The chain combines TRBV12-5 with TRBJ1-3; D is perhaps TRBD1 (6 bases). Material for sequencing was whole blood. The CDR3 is CASVRRQAGNTIYF. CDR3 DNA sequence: TGTGCTAGTGTTAGGAGACAGGCTGGAAACACCATATATTTT.